This T cell receptor (beta chain) stems from a study of blood T cells in healthy people across ages. Germline V CDR1 and CDR2: LNHNV, YYDKDF (reference sequence). The CDR3 contains 17 residues. Trimming pared 0 bases from V and 0 bases from J, leaving 9 bases between. Primed by a sample-barcoded 5' primer and a J-beta primer mix, a second PCR proceeded for about 7 to 11 cycles. Each CDR3 protein is one row after TCRdb ran MiXCR on the 5' RACE reads. Of around 710,000 distinct CDR3 sequences in the sample, approximately 43% were seen once. Every donor contributed ten milliliters of peripheral blood by blood draw.

The TCR sequence derives from a woman in her fifties or sixties in good health. This sequence joins TRBV15 and TRBJ2-6; no firm D call. The material sequenced was blood. CDR3 coding DNA: TGTGCCACCAGCAGAGATAGGCGGAGCTCTGGGGCCAACGTCCTGACTTTC. It yields the protein CATSRDRRSSGANVLTF.